What follows describes a single T cell receptor beta chain. The data were produced by immunoSEQ multiplex PCR, yet TCRdb's version contains in-frame clones alone and is incomplete. The sample lists 70,000 or so clones, roughly 93% seen once, with roughly 1.4% in the top ten. The sample is drawn from a study of T cell changes during pregnancy in multiple sclerosis. This material consisted of peripheral blood, taken in the third trimester of pregnancy. The TCR sequence derives from a female donor with multiple sclerosis, enrolled in a pregnancy study.

CDR3 amino acids: CSAAGEGYTF. CDR3 DNA: TGCAGTGCAGCAGGGGAGGGCTACACCTTC. V gene TRBV20-1 combines with J gene TRBJ1-2; tentatively, D is TRBD1 (6 bases). The ends were cut back, 6 bases at V and 8 bases at J, with 10 bases in the middle. Germline CDR1 is DFQATT and CDR2 is SNEGSKA (reference sequence). This CDR3 region has 10 residues.